A few counts support the clone carrying this T cell receptor beta chain. Its antigen is not identified. TCR beta CDR3 regions were amplified from RNA. Researchers ran a first-round RT-PCR on the TCR CDR3 using the HTBI primer set. TCRdb called the multiplex PCR reads again in MiXCR, with one record for every CDR3 protein. This sample has around 450,000 distinct CDR3 sequences, with roughly 15% found just once. This record belongs to a study of T cells in Graves' hyperthyroidism and ophthalmopathy. Study outcomes and limitations: Within blood appeared most thyroid clonotypes that had expanded above 0.001.

Graves' hyperthyroidism qualified as stable when ophthalmopathy did not progress within 18 months. Clinical symptoms, serum thyroxine, TRAb, thyroid ultrasound and orbital computed tomography informed diagnoses. The authors took PBMCs from over 8.5 ml fresh peripheral blood. Germline V gives CDR1 SNHLY, CDR2 FYNNEI. CDR3 length: 14 amino acids. Trimming cost V 3 bases and J 4 bases, with 10 bases left between them. This chain uses TRBV2 with TRBJ2-1, with D possibly being TRBD1 (5 bases). This clonotype was obtained from a woman in her late teens or twenties with Graves' hyperthyroidism. The source material was blood. The CDR3 reads CASSETANYNEQFF. The CDR3 DNA is TGTGCCAGCAGTGAGACAGCAAATTACAATGAGCAGTTCTTC.